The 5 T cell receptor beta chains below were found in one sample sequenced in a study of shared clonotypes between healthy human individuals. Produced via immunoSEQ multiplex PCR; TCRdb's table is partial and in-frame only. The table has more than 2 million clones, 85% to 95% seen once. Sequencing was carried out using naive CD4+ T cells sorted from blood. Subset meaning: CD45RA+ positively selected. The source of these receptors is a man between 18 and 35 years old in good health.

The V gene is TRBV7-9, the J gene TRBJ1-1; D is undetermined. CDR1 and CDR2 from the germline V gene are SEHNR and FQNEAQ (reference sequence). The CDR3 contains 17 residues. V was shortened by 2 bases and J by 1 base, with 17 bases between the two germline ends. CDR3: CASSLSFTGRANTEAFF. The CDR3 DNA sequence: TGTGCCAGCAGCTTAAGTTTTACGGGCCGAGCGAACACTGAAGCTTTCTTT.

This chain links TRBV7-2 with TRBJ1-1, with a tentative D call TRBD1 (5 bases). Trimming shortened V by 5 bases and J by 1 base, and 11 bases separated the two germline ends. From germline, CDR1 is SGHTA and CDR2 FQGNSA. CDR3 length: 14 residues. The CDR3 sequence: CASSQDGGNTEAFF. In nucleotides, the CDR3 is TGTGCCAGCAGCCAGGACGGGGGGAACACTGAAGCTTTCTTT.

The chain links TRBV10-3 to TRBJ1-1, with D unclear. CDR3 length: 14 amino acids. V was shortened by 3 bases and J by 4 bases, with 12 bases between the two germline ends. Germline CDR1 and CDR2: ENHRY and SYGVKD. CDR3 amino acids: CAISDAPRGTEAFF. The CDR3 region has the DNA TGTGCCATCAGTGACGCCCCGCGGGGCACTGAAGCTTTCTTT.

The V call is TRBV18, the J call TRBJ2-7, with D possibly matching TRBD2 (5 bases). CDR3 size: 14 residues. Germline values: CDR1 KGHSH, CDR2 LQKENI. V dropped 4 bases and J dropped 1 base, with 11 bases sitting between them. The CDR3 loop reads CASSLTGGSYEQYF. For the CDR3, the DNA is TGTGCCAGCTCACTCACCGGAGGATCCTACGAGCAGTACTTC.

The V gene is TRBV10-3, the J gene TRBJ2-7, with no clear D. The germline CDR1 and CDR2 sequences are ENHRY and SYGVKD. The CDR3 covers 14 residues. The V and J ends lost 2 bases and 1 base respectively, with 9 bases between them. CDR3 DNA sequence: TGTGCCATCAGTGAGAACACTGGTTCCTACGAGCAGTACTTC. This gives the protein CAISENTGSYEQYF.